The 11 T cell receptor beta chains reported below all come from one sample, sequenced in a study of cytomegalovirus exposure and HLA in healthy donors. Using immunoSEQ multiplex PCR, the repertoire was profiled, and TCRdb retains in-frame clones only, with some absent. Among about 190,000 clones listed, roughly 88% were seen once. The sequenced sample consisted of PBMCs. The receptor source for this set is a woman between 18 and 29 years old in good health and CMV-seronegative.

This clone has just one count. This chain uses TRBV5-1 with TRBJ1-2; 7 bases are a match to TRBD1. The CDR3 is 16 amino acids. The V gene's germline CDR1 is SGHRS and CDR2 YFSETQ. With 0 bases clipped from V and 0 bases from J, the junction kept 5 bases outside the gene matches. CDR3 DNA: TGCGCCAGCAGCTTGGCCCCAGGGGGAGCTAACTATGGCTACACCTTC. Amino acids: CASSLAPGGANYGYTF.

In DNA, the CDR3 is TGTGCCAGCAGCCCAGGGGTGGGGACGATTGAAAAACTGTTTTTT. It specifies CASSPGVGTIEKLFF. The chain is built from TRBV7-9 and TRBJ1-4; tentatively, D is TRBD1 (6 bases). CDR1 and CDR2 from the germline V gene are SEHNR and FQNEAQ (reference sequence). The CDR3 length is 15 residues. V lost 5 bases and J lost 7, with 17 bases in between.

This chain connects TRBV19 to TRBJ1-2, with 8 nucleotides matching TRBD1. The germline V gene has CDR1 LNHDA and CDR2 SQIVND (reference sequence). CDR3 length equals 13 residues. Trimming took 6 bases from V and 8 from J; bases not matched to a gene: 8. The CDR3 is CASSQDRVLGYTF. CDR3 DNA sequence: TGTGCCAGTAGCCAGGACAGGGTTCTCGGCTACACCTTC.

The chain links TRBV2 to TRBJ1-4; 7 bases agree with TRBD1. Germline values: CDR1 SNHLY, CDR2 FYNNEI. The CDR3 sequence is 12 residues long. V was clipped by 8 bases and J by 10 bases; unmatched bases: 7. The CDR3 DNA reads TGTGCCAGCTTCGACAGGGCCACAAAACTGTTTTTT. Translating gives CASFDRATKLFF. Filled out from reference TRBV2 and TRBJ1-4, the complete variable domain reads EPEVTQTPSHQVTQMGQEVILRCVPISNHLYFYWYRQILGQKVEFLVSFYNNEISEKSEIFDDQFSVERPDGSNFTLKIRSTKLEDSAMYFCASFDRATKLFFGSGTQLSVL.

V is TRBV7-9 and J is TRBJ1-2, with 7 bases fitting TRBD1. CDR3 length: 13 amino acids. CDR1 is SEHNR, CDR2 FQNEAQ, per germline (reference sequence). Losses at the gene ends were 5 bases for V and 7 bases for J; bases not matched to a gene: 7. The CDR3 coding sequence is TGTGCCAGCAGCGCCGGAGGGGGCCTTGGCTACACCTTC. Translation gives CASSAGGGLGYTF.

The chain uses TRBV18 and TRBJ2-7; possible D gene TRBD1, 6 bases. V lost 2 bases to trimming and J lost 5 bases, with 19 bases between them. Germline V gene data show CDR1 as KGHSH and CDR2 as LQKENI. The CDR3 is 16 residues long. The CDR3 is CASSPFRQGSGDEQYF. The DNA for the CDR3 is TGTGCCAGCTCACCATTCCGCCAGGGGTCCGGAGACGAGCAGTACTTC.

The chain uses TRBV4-1 and TRBJ2-7; 11 bases line up with TRBD1. The length of the CDR3 is 15 residues. CDR1 and CDR2 (germline): MGHRA, YSYEKL. With V trimmed by 4 bases and J by 4 bases, 6 bases remained unmatched. The CDR3: CASSLSGTGGYEQYF. The CDR3 DNA reads as TGCGCCAGCAGCCTGTCCGGGACAGGGGGGTACGAGCAGTACTTC.

The sample holds one count of this clone. This chain joins TRBV30 and TRBJ2-7, with 8 bases fitting TRBD2. Germline lookup yields CDR1 GTSNPN and CDR2 SVGIG (reference sequence). The CDR3 is 14 amino acids. The ends lost 3 bases at V and 2 bases at J; junction bases unmatched: 6. CDR3 protein: CAWRRGAPAYEQYF. The CDR3 DNA sequence: TGTGCCTGGAGGCGGGGGGCACCGGCCTACGAGCAGTACTTC.

The V call is TRBV18, the J call TRBJ1-6; 9 bases are a match to TRBD1. The CDR3 sequence is 17 residues long. Germline CDR1 KGHSH, CDR2 LQKENI. The V gene end was trimmed by 2 bases and the J gene end by 4 bases; junction bases not matched to a gene: 6. The CDR3 is CASSPRQGGEYNSPLHF. CDR3 in DNA: TGTGCCAGCTCACCAAGACAGGGGGGAGAATATAATTCACCCCTCCACTTT.

V gene TRBV30 combines with J gene TRBJ1-6; 8 bases line up with TRBD1. The CDR3 spans 13 residues. The V segment lost 7 bases and the J segment 7 bases; nucleotides outside the gene matches: 6. Germline CDR1 and CDR2: GTSNPN and SVGIG (reference sequence). In DNA form, the CDR3 reads TGTGCCTATCGACAGGGGCCCAATTCACCCCTCCACTTT. Translating gives CAYRQGPNSPLHF.

V usage is TRBV2 and J usage is TRBJ2-3, with a tentative D call TRBD2 (5 bases). The CDR3 totals 15 residues. V was cut by 1 base and J by 4 bases, with 12 bases left in between. Per germline, CDR1 SNHLY and CDR2 FYNNEI. The DNA for the CDR3 is TGTGCCAGCAGTGAAGGCGGGTTGGCCGCAGATACGCAGTATTTT. Translating it yields CASSEGGLAADTQYF.